What follows is one TCR beta chain and its context. Treatment meaning: oral pan-JAK inhibitor, 5-10 mg twice daily. Collected material from alopecia areata patients comprised lesional scalp punch biopsies and peripheral blood. The data belong to a study of CD8+ T cells in alopecia areata. Overall study: After 6 to 18 months of tofacitinib, follow-up continued 6 months off drug.

In each case, RNA was isolated and then reverse transcribed into cDNA as the sequencing template. The table came from immunoSEQ multiplex PCR; TCRdb's copy has only in-frame clones and leaves some out. The repertoire holds about 180,000 clones, with approximately 49% as singletons. Looked up from germline, CDR1 is MNHEY and CDR2 is SMNVEV (reference sequence). CDR3 length: 14 amino acids. V was pared by 5 bases and J by 4 bases, with 14 bases between. This TCR derives from a human donor with alopecia areata. The input for sequencing was CD8+ T cells sorted from blood, taken around week 53, from a patient treated with tofacitinib. V gene TRBV27 combines with J gene TRBJ1-2; no clear D. The CDR3 DNA reads as TGTGCCAGCAGTGCGAAACCGGGCTTCTATGGCTACACCTTC. Residues: CASSAKPGFYGYTF.